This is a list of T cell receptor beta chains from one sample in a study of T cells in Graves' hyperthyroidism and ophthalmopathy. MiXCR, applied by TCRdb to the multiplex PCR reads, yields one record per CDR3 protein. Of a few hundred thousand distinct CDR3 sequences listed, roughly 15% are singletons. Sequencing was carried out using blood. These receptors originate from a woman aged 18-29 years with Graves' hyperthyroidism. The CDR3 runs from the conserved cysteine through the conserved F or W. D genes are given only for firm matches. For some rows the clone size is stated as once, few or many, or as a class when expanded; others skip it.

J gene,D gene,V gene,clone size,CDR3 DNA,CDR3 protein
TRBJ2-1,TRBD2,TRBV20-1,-,TGCAGTGCGCAGGGACTAGCGGGAGGGCCCTACAATGAGCAGTTCTTC,CSAQGLAGGPYNEQFF
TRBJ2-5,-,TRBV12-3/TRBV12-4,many,TGTGCCAGCAGTCGGTACAGGGATCAAGAGACCCAGTACTTC,CASSRYRDQETQYF
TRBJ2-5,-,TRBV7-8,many,TGTGCCAGCAGCTTCAGGGGAGAGACCCAGTACTTC,CASSFRGETQYF
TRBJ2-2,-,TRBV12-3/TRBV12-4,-,TGTGCCAGCAGTTTCTATAACAGCCACACCGGGGAGCTGTTTTTT,CASSFYNSHTGELFF
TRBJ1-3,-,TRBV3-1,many,TGTGCCAGCAGCCAAGATTCGTTTTCTGGAAACACCATATATTTT,CASSQDSFSGNTIYF
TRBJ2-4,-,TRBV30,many,TGTGCCTGGAGTGGAGGGGACCCAAACATTCAGTACTTC,CAWSGGDPNIQYF
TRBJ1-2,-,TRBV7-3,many,TGTGCCAGCAGCTTAGGGCCAGGACACGGCTACACCTTC,CASSLGPGHGYTF
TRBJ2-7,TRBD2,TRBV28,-,TGTGCCAGCTTGTCGCTAGCGGGAGTGGGCGAGCAGTACTTC,CASLSLAGVGEQYF
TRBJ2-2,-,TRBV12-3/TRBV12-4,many,TGTGCCAGCAGTCTCGAAAGGCGTATGAACACCGGGGAGCTGTTTTTT,CASSLERRMNTGELFF
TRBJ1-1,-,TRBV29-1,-,TGCAGCGTCGGAAGGGGGAACACTGAAGCTTTCTTT,CSVGRGNTEAFF
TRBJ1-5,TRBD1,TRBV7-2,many,TGTGCCAGCAGCTCAGACAGGGCCAATCAGCCCCAGCATTTT,CASSSDRANQPQHF
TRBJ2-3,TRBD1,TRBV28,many,TGTGCCAGCAGTTTTCCCCGGGACAGACATTTTAGCACAGATACGCAGTATTTT,CASSFPRDRHFSTDTQYF
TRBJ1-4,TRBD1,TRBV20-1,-,TGCAGTGCTAGGACTGGACAGGGATATGAAAAACTGTTTTTT,CSARTGQGYEKLFF
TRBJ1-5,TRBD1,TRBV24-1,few,TGTGCCACCAGTGATTCGGACAGGAGAGAGTGCAATCAGCCCCAGCATTTT,CATSDSDRRECNQPQHF
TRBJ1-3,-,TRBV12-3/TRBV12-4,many,TGTGCCAGCAGCCCCCCAGGAGCACCCGGAAACACCATATATTTT,CASSPPGAPGNTIYF
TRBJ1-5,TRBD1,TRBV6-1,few,TGTGCCAGCAGTGATCGCGGCAGGGGGGGCAATCAGCCCCAGCATTTT,CASSDRGRGGNQPQHF
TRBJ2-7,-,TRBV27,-,TGTGCCAGCAGTTTATCGGACGGGAGAGGTTACGAGCAGTACTTC,CASSLSDGRGYEQYF
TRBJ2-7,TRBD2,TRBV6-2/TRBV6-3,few,TGTGCCAGCAGCCGCCTGACTAGCGGGATCTACGAGCAGTACTTC,CASSRLTSGIYEQYF
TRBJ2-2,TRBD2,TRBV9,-,TGTGCCAGCAGCGTAGTTAGCGGGGCTAGCGGGAGCCTATCGAACACCGGGGAGCTGTTTTTT,CASSVVSGASGSLSNTGELFF
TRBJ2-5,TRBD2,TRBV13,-,TGTGCCAGCAGCTTACGGCGGGAGGATCAAGAGACCCAGTACTTC,CASSLRREDQETQYF
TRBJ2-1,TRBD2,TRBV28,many,TGTGCCACCTCCGGGCCCAGACGGGCGGGAGGTCTCGCTGTTTGGAATGAGCAGTTCTTC,CATSGPRRAGGLAVWNEQFF
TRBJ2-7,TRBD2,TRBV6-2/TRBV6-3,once,TGTGCCAGCAGTTACGGTACTAGCGGGGGCCCCTACGAGCAGTACTTC,CASSYGTSGGPYEQYF
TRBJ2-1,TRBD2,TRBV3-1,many,TGTGCCAGCAGCCAAGATTCTAGCGGGAGAGGCGAGCAGTTCTTC,CASSQDSSGRGEQFF
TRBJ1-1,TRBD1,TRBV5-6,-,TGTGCCAGCAGCTTGGAGGGACAGGGGGGGAACACTGAAGCTTTCTTT,CASSLEGQGGNTEAFF
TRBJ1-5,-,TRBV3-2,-,TGTGCCAGCAGCCAAGATTTTCAGGGAAGTCAGCCCCAGCATTTT,CASSQDFQGSQPQHF
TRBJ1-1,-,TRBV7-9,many,TGTGCCAGCAGCTTAGACAGGTCAATGACTGAAGCTTTCTTT,CASSLDRSMTEAFF
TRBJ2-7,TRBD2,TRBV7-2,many,TGTGCCAGCAGCTCACTTACTAGCGTCTACGAGCAGTACTTC,CASSSLTSVYEQYF
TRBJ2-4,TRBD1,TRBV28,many,TGTGCCAGCAGTCCGTACTACAGGGGGCCGGCCAAAAACATTCAGTACTTC,CASSPYYRGPAKNIQYF
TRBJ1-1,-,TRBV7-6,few,TGTGCCAGCAGCCCAAGTTCGGAGTCGGGGGGGCGAATGAACACTGAAGCTTTCTTT,CASSPSSESGGRMNTEAFF
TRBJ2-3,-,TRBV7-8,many,TGTGCCAGCAGCCCCCGAGTCCGCGGCACAGATACGCAGTATTTT,CASSPRVRGTDTQYF
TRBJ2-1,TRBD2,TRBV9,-,TGTGCCAGCAGCGTAGGGAATAGCGGGGGTTTGAATGAGCAGTTCTTC,CASSVGNSGGLNEQFF
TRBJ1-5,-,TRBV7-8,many,TGTGCCAGCAGCCGGACAGAGAATCAGCCCCAGCATTTT,CASSRTENQPQHF
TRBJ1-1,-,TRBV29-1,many,TGCAGCGTTGAGACTTTGGCTGTTACTGAAGCTTTCTTT,CSVETLAVTEAFF
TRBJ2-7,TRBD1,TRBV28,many,TGTGCCAGCAGAACCGGGACAGGTCTGGCCTACGAGCAGTACTTC,CASRTGTGLAYEQYF
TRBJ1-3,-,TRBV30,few,TGTGCCGGCGGGGGCCCGTCAAACACCATATATTTT,CAGGGPSNTIYF
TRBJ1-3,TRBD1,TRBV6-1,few,TGTGCCAGCAGTGCCAGGACAGGACACACCATATATTTT,CASSARTGHTIYF
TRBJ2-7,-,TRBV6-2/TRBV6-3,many,TGTGCCAGCAGTTACTCTCCCACCTCCTACGAGCAGTACTTC,CASSYSPTSYEQYF
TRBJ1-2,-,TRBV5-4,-,TGTGCCGGCAGCTTGAGCCGGAGCGGCACCTTC,CAGSLSRSGTF
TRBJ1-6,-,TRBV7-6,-,TGTGCCAGCAGCTTTGAGGGATTGAATTCACCCCTCCACTTT,CASSFEGLNSPLHF
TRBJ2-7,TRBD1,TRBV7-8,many,TGTGCCAGCAGCTTAACGGGGACAGCCGAGCAGTACTTC,CASSLTGTAEQYF
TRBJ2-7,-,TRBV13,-,TGTGCCAGCAGCTCTACAAGCTCCTACGAGCAGTACTTC,CASSSTSSYEQYF
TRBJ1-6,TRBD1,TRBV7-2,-,TGTGCCAGCAGCTTGCGACAGGGGGGTTACTATAATTCACCCCTCCACTTT,CASSLRQGGYYNSPLHF
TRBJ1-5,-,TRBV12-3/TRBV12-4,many,TGTGCCAGCATCCAGGGTCAGGGTCAGCCCCAGCATTTT,CASIQGQGQPQHF
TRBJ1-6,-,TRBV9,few,TGTGCCAGCAGCGGAACAGGGAATTGGGACCTCCACTTT,CASSGTGNWDLHF
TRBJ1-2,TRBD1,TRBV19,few,TGTGCCAGTATCGGTGCCGACAGGGTCTATGGCTACACCTTC,CASIGADRVYGYTF
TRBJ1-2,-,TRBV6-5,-,TGTGCCAGCAGTTACACAGGGACTAACTATGGCTACACCTTC,CASSYTGTNYGYTF
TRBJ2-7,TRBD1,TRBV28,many,TGTGCCAGCAGACAGGGGGCCTACGAGCAGTACTTC,CASRQGAYEQYF
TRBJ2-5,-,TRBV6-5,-,TGTGCCAGCAGTTACTCGGAATCGGGCGGACAGTACTTC,CASSYSESGGQYF
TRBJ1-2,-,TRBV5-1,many,TGCGCCAGCAGCTTGGATGACCCCCGCTATGGCTACACCTTC,CASSLDDPRYGYTF
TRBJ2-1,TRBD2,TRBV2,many,TGTGCCAGCAGAGAGACTAGCGGGAGTCCGAATGAGCAGTTCTTC,CASRETSGSPNEQFF
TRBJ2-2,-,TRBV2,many,TGTGCCACCCCCTCCGAGGCTAAAACCGGGGAGCTGTTTTTT,CATPSEAKTGELFF
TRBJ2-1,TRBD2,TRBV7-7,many,TGTGCTAGCAGCTTAGAGGAGACCTACCCGGGACTAGCGCGAATACATGAGCAGTTCTTC,CASSLEETYPGLARIHEQFF
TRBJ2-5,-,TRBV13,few,TGTGCCAGCAACCAGCGGTCGGAAGAGACCCAGTACTTC,CASNQRSEETQYF
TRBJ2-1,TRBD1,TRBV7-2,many,TGTGCCAGCAGCTTACTGACAGGGGTCGCCTACAATGAGCAGTTCTTC,CASSLLTGVAYNEQFF
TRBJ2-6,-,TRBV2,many,TGTGCCAGCAGTGAAAGGGGCCGACAGATCTCTGGGGCCAACGTCCTGACTTTC,CASSERGRQISGANVLTF
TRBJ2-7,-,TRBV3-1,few,TGTGCCAGCAGCTCTTCCCCAGGGAGCGACGAGCAGTACTTC,CASSSSPGSDEQYF
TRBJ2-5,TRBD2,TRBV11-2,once,TGTGCCAGCAGCCGCACCGGGACTAGCCAAGAGACCCAGTACTTC,CASSRTGTSQETQYF
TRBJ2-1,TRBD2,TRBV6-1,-,TGTGCCAGCAGGCCGACTAGCGGGTTGTCCTACAATGAGCAGTTCTTC,CASRPTSGLSYNEQFF
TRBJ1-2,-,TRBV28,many,TGTGCCAGCAGTTTATACGGAGGGGCAGCGGTGTCCCTTAACTATGGCTACACCTTC,CASSLYGGAAVSLNYGYTF
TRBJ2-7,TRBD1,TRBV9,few,TGTGCCAGCAGCGTGACAGGGAGTCCCTACGAGCAGTACTTC,CASSVTGSPYEQYF